Shown below are 2 T cell receptor beta chains from a single sample sequenced in a study of T cells in Graves' hyperthyroidism and ophthalmopathy. Amplification yielded TCR beta CDR3 regions, with RNA transcripts as the source. First-round RT-PCR targeting the TCR CDR3 was performed with the HTBI primer set. Each CDR3 protein gets one entry after TCRdb re-called the multiplex PCR reads with MiXCR. The sample records over 250,000 distinct CDR3 sequences, less than 30% being singletons. The sequenced sample consisted of blood. The receptors stem from a man in his forties with Graves' hyperthyroidism that later progressed to Graves' ophthalmopathy.

This chain uses TRBV28 with TRBJ2-7; TRBD1 or TRBD2 may be the D gene (5 bases each). Trimming removed 5 bases at V and 6 bases at J, with 14 bases between. CDR1 and CDR2 (germline): MDHEN, SYDVKM. This CDR3 has 13 amino acids. The CDR3 loop is CASSPGGGSEQYF. The CDR3, as DNA: TGTGCCAGCAGTCCCGGTGGGGGATCCGAGCAGTACTTC. Full variable domain (rest looked up from reference TRBV28 and TRBJ2-7): DVKVTQSSRYLVKRTGEKVFLECVQDMDHENMFWYRQDPGLGLRLIYFSYDVKMKEKGDIPEGYSVSREKKERFSLILESASTNQTSMYLCASSPGGGSEQYFGPGTRLTVT.

The genes are TRBV9 and TRBJ1-2; D is uncertain. CDR3 length: 14 residues. Trimming pared 4 bases from V and 8 bases from J, leaving 18 bases between. Germline assignment: CDR1 SGDLS and CDR2 YYNGEE. The CDR3 nucleotides are TGTGCCAGCAGCCCACAGCAAGCAAGACAAGGCTACACCTTC. It yields the protein CASSPQQARQGYTF. Variable domain in full (rest from reference TRBV9 and TRBJ1-2): DSGVTQTPKHLITATGQRVTLRCSPRSGDLSVYWYQQSLDQGLQFLIQYYNGEERAKGNILERFSAQQFPDLHSELNLSSLELGDSALYFCASSPQQARQGYTFGSGTRLTVV.